These T cell receptor beta chains were read from a single sample in a study of OX40 agonist ivuxolimab in advanced cancers. Assay used: immunoSEQ multiplex PCR; TCRdb lists only in-frame clones, some missing. The top ten clones hold about 0.51% of a sample with about 93,000 clones, about 91% of them seen once. The specimen comprised CD4+ or CD8+ T cells sorted from blood, sampled in a trial of the OX40 agonist ivuxolimab. Every receptor here comes from an adult with an advanced solid tumor such as melanoma, head and neck, liver or kidney cancer. CDR3s include the opening cysteine and the closing phenylalanine or tryptophan. The D gene is left open where the match is weak. Not all rows give a size; the values are once, few, many and, for expanded clones, a class.

cdr3_nt cdr3_aa d_call j_call clone_size v_call
TGCGCCAGCAGTGCCCTATTGGTGGCCGGGGAGCTGTTTTTT CASSALLVAGELFF . TRBJ2-2 once TRBV10-1
TGTGCCAGCAGCACGGGACTAGAGGGGCTTATTCAGTACTTC CASSTGLEGLIQYF TRBD2 TRBJ2-4 . TRBV11-1
TGTGCCAGCAGTTCCCCGGGGCTTCCCAACACCGGGGAGCTGTTTTTT CASSSPGLPNTGELFF . TRBJ2-2 . TRBV28
TGTGCCAGCAGCTTCCGACTAGCGGGGGGGGAGAGTAATGAGCAGTTCTTC CASSFRLAGGESNEQFF TRBD2 TRBJ2-1 . TRBV7-8
TGTGCCAGCACTCAGCCGGGGGTTAACTATGGCTACACCTTC CASTQPGVNYGYTF . TRBJ1-2 once TRBV5-6
TGTGCCAGCAGCTCCTTAGCGACCGTAGATCAGTTCTTC CASSSLATVDQFF . TRBJ2-1 . TRBV7-8
TGTGCCAGTAGTAGAGGGGCCGTGAACACCGGGGAGCTGTTTTTT CASSRGAVNTGELFF . TRBJ2-2 . TRBV19
TGTGCCAGCAGCGAAGAAGGGGGCATCGAAACTAATGAAAAACTGTTTTTT CASSEEGGIETNEKLFF . TRBJ1-4 . TRBV21-1
TGCGCCAGCAGCCAAGATGGCGGGCTGGCCCAGTACTTC CASSQDGGLAQYF . TRBJ2-5 . TRBV4-1
TGTGCCAGCAGCTACTTAGAGGCGGGAGGGCCAAGGGAGACCCAGTACTTC CASSYLEAGGPRETQYF TRBD2 TRBJ2-5 . TRBV11-2